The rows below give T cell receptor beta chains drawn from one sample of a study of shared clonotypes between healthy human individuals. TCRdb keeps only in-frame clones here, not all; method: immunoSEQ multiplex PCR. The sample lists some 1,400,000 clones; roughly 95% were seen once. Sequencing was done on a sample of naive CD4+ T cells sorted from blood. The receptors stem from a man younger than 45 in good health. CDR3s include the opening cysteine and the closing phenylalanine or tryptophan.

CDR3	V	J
CASSLEGKLGRKAFF	TRBV5-4	TRBJ1-1
CASSQDGPVETQYF	TRBV7-6	TRBJ2-5
CASSLASPGLGSGTNTQYF	TRBV19	TRBJ2-3
CASSVIAGTNTGELFF	TRBV9	TRBJ2-2
CASSLNPRGGGNEQFF	TRBV9	TRBJ2-1
CASSGDRGNEKLFF	TRBV5-4	TRBJ1-4
CASSQGQSYEQYF	TRBV7-8	TRBJ2-7
CSVNSAYEQYF	TRBV29-1	TRBJ2-7
CASRRQARTGEQYF	TRBV19	TRBJ2-7
CASSETSGSLDTQYF	TRBV9	TRBJ2-3
CASSLDGLAAQETQYF	TRBV7-2	TRBJ2-5
CASSLFGRSEQFF	TRBV11-2	TRBJ2-1
CASSASGTGEQYF	TRBV6-4	TRBJ2-7
CASSSGRTSGSYNEQFF	TRBV5-1	TRBJ2-1
CASSAPGSYNEQFF	TRBV7-9	TRBJ2-1
CASTATGGNIQYF	TRBV9	TRBJ2-4
CASSLWGNNEKLFF	TRBV5-4	TRBJ1-4
CASSLQLAGNTDTQYF	TRBV7-8	TRBJ2-3
CASTPTVAGGRARNEQFF	TRBV28	TRBJ2-1
CASRNRDSLYEQYF	TRBV6-5	TRBJ2-7
CASSGLYSSYNEQFF	TRBV2	TRBJ2-1
CASSIEVNYGYTF	TRBV19	TRBJ1-2
CAISESSRGFREQFF	TRBV10-3	TRBJ2-1
CASSYQSGSSTDTQYF	TRBV6-6	TRBJ2-3
CASFPGQDLPNYGYTF	TRBV19	TRBJ1-2
CASSVTSGLPYEQYF	TRBV19	TRBJ2-7
CASSYLTGTTNTEAFF	TRBV5-8	TRBJ1-1
CASSLAPLGRETQYF	TRBV5-1	TRBJ2-5